A single sample gave rise to the 9 T cell receptor beta chains below, sequenced in a study of T cell responses to AZD1222 COVID-19 vaccine. Generated by immunoSEQ multiplex PCR, the TCRdb table keeps only in-frame clones and is missing some. The sample includes 110,000 to 150,000 clones, 80% to 95% of them seen just once. The sample in question was peripheral blood, obtained 28 days after the second AZD1222 dose. All receptors derive from an adult who received the AZD1222 COVID-19 vaccine.

The chain carries TRBV5-4 and TRBJ1-4; perhaps TRBD1 as D (5 bases). Germline V CDR1 and CDR2: SGHNT, YYREEE (reference sequence). The CDR3 has 14 residues. V lost 4 bases, J lost 4 bases, and 11 bases lay in between. The CDR3 region is CASSPGTGNEKLFF. CDR3 DNA sequence: TGTGCCAGCAGCCCGGGGACGGGTAATGAAAAACTGTTTTTT.

This chain links TRBV27 with TRBJ2-7; 8 nucleotides align to TRBD2. Per the germline V gene, CDR1 is MNHEY and CDR2 is SMNVEV (reference sequence). After removal of 8 bases from V and 7 bases from J, the junction contained 7 bases not matched to a gene. The CDR3 runs to 12 residues. CDR3 in amino acids: CASSGTRREQYF. Here the CDR3 DNA reads TGTGCCAGCTCTGGGACTAGGCGTGAGCAGTACTTC.

The gene calls are TRBV11-1 and TRBJ1-2; D unresolved. The CDR3 length is 14 residues. The ends were cut back, 5 bases at V and 4 bases at J, with 14 bases in the middle. Per germline, CDR1 SGHAT and CDR2 FQDESV (reference sequence). CDR3 amino acids: CASSLDQGSYGYTF. The CDR3 nucleotides read TGTGCCAGCAGCCTCGACCAAGGTAGCTATGGCTACACCTTC.

This chain joins TRBV6-1 and TRBJ1-2; D is possibly TRBD1 (6 bases). The CDR3 covers 14 residues. Germline V lookup: CDR1 MNHNS, CDR2 SASEGT. Between the trimmed V and J ends, which lost 3 bases and 4 bases, there was a span of 12 bases. CDR3 in amino acids: CASSEQGYGYGYTF. CDR3 DNA sequence: TGTGCCAGCAGTGAGCAGGGGTATGGCTATGGCTACACCTTC.

This sequence joins TRBV2 and TRBJ2-7; 9 nucleotides match TRBD1. The V gene's germline CDR1 is SNHLY and CDR2 FYNNEI. The CDR3 spans 15 residues. V lost 1 base and J lost 5; bases outside the gene matches: 6. The CDR3: CASSEGGTGKDEQYF. CDR3 in DNA: TGTGCCAGCAGTGAAGGCGGGACAGGGAAGGACGAGCAGTACTTC.

The genes are TRBV5-1 and TRBJ1-1; D might be TRBD1 (5 bases). The CDR3 runs 16 residues. The germline V and J ends were trimmed by 3 bases and 2 bases, with 17 bases remaining between them. CDR1 SGHRS and CDR2 YFSETQ come from the germline V gene. The CDR3, as DNA: TGCGCCAGCAGCTCACGATACGACAGTATTAACACTGAAGCTTTCTTT. Translation gives CASSSRYDSINTEAFF.

V usage is TRBV23-1 and J usage is TRBJ1-5; D may be TRBD1 (5 bases). TRBV23-1 is an open reading frame whose function is uncertain. Between the trimmed V and J ends, which lost 0 bases and 5 bases, there was a span of 8 bases. The CDR3 contains 14 residues. The CDR3 spells CASSQSLGDQPQHF. In DNA, the CDR3 is TGCGCCAGCAGTCAATCATTGGGGGATCAGCCCCAGCATTTT.

The chain links TRBV6-6 to TRBJ1-2; 7 nucleotides agree with TRBD1. The J segment lost 1 base and the V segment lost 5 bases, leaving 19 bases of the junction unmatched. The CDR3 has 19 amino acids. The V gene's germline CDR1 is MNHNY and CDR2 SVGAGI (reference sequence). The CDR3 reads CASSLDGMTGRVINYGYTF. In DNA form, the CDR3 reads TGTGCCAGCAGTCTAGATGGAATGACAGGGAGGGTAATTAACTATGGCTACACCTTC.

The chain uses TRBV14 and TRBJ2-7; possibly TRBD2 for D (5 bases). CDR3 length equals 15 residues. The V end was cut by 4 bases, the J end by 7 bases, with 20 bases between. CDR1 is SGHDN, CDR2 FVKESK, per germline. CDR3 residues: CASSPQSRTPGEQYF. CDR3 in DNA: TGTGCCAGCAGCCCCCAGTCTAGGACTCCGGGAGAGCAGTACTTC.